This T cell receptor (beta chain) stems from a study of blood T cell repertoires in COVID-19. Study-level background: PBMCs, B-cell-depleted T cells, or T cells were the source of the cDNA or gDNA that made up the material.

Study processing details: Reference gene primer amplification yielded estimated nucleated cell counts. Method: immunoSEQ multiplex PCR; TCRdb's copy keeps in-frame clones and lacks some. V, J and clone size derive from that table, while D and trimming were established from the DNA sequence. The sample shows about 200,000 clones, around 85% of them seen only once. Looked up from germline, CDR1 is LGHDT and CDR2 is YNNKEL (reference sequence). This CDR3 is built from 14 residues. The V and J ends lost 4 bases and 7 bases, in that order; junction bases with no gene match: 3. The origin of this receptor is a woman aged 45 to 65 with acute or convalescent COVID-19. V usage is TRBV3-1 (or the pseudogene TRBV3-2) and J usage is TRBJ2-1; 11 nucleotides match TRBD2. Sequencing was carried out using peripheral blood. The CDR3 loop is CASSRTSGFNEQFF. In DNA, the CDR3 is TGTGCCAGCAGCCGGACTAGCGGGTTTAATGAGCAGTTCTTC.